This record concerns one TCR beta chain sequence. Its specificity is not known. This sample was included in a study of cytomegalovirus exposure and HLA in healthy donors. The PCR was carried out with 60 Vbeta primers and 13 Jbeta primers. As originally analysed: Unique TCR beta chains numbered around 80 million in a later analysis, with 10 million to 14 million shared. Clones were read by immunoSEQ multiplex PCR, and TCRdb kept only the in-frame ones, dropping some. That table supplies the V and J calls and clone size; D and trimming were determined from the DNA. The repertoire holds more than 110,000 clones, with roughly two thirds as singletons. From germline, CDR1 is MDHEN and CDR2 SYDVKM. J was trimmed by 4 bases and V by 5 bases; bases with no gene match: 7. The CDR3 runs to 16 residues. Notes on the study in general: Researchers had no immune exposure information except CMV serostatus available.

The material sequenced was PBMCs. This receptor was obtained from a woman in her 40s in good health and CMV-seronegative. This sequence joins TRBV28 and TRBJ1-5; 11 positions agree with TRBD1. The CDR3 region is CASSPWTGGSNQPQHF. The CDR3 region has the DNA TGTGCCAGCAGTCCTTGGACAGGGGGCAGTAATCAGCCCCAGCATTTT.